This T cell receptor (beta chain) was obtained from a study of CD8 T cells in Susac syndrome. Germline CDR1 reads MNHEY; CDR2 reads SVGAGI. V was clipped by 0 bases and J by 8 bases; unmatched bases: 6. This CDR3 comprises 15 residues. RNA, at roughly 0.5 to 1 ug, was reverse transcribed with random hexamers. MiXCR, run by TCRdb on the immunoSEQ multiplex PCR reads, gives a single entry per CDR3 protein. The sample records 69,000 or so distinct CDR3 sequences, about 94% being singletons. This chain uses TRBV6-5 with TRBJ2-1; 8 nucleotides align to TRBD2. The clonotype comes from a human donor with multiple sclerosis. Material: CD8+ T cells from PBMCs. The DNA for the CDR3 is TGTGCCAGCAGTTACTCGGTAGCGGGACCCGATGAGCAGTTCTTC. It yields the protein CASSYSVAGPDEQFF.